Below are 21 T cell receptor beta chains sequenced from a single sample in a study of CD8+ T cells in alopecia areata. cDNA reverse transcribed from extracted RNA served as the sequencing template. Method: immunoSEQ multiplex PCR; TCRdb's copy keeps in-frame clones and lacks some. Among more than 150,000 clones listed, roughly 50% were seen once. The treatment was: oral pan-JAK inhibitor, 5-10 mg twice daily. Sequences were derived from CD8+ T cells sorted from blood, sampled at week 24, from a patient treated with tofacitinib. Receptors originate from a human donor with alopecia areata.

The rearrangement links TRBV5-1 to TRBJ2-1; D might be TRBD1 or TRBD2, each matching 5 bases. This CDR3 contains 10 residues. From germline, CDR1 is SGHRS and CDR2 YFSETQ. The V gene lost 4 bases and the J gene lost 9 bases, with 5 bases spanning the gap. CDR3 coding DNA: TGCGCCAGCAGCGGGGGTGAGCAGTTCTTC. Translating it yields CASSGGEQFF.

In this sample, this clone turned up a few times. The chain joins TRBV6-5 to TRBJ1-4; D is ambiguous. Germline V gene data show CDR1 as MNHEY and CDR2 as SVGAGI. This CDR3 region has 14 residues. V lost 5 bases and J 4 bases, leaving 11 bases between the germline ends. CDR3 sequence: CASSTAGGNEKLFF. CDR3 in DNA: TGTGCCAGCAGTACGGCAGGCGGTAATGAAAAACTGTTTTTT.

This clone was seen only a few times. This chain uses TRBV9 with TRBJ2-7, with 12 bases that match TRBD1. CDR1 and CDR2 (germline): SGDLS, YYNGEE. J lost 2 bases, V lost 4 bases, and 4 bases had no gene match. The CDR3 is made up of 15 amino acids. The chain's CDR3 is CASSRDRGRTYEQYF. Written as DNA, the CDR3 is TGTGCCAGCAGCCGGGACAGGGGGCGAACCTACGAGCAGTACTTC.

The V and J genes are TRBV30 and TRBJ1-1; D uncertain. CDR3 length equals 12 residues. Germline CDR1 is GTSNPN and CDR2 is SVGIG (reference sequence). The ends were cut back, 2 bases at V and 4 bases at J, with 8 bases in the middle. The CDR3 is CAWSSPPTEAFF. The CDR3 DNA is TGTGCCTGGAGTTCGCCTCCCACTGAAGCTTTCTTT.

V and J are TRBV7-9 and TRBJ1-4; 8 bases are a match to TRBD1. CDR1 is SEHNR, CDR2 FQNEAQ, per germline (reference sequence). The CDR3 covers 16 residues. V lost 6 bases and J lost 7; bases outside the gene matches: 13. The CDR3 loop reads CASRGQEDLSSEKLFF. CDR3 in DNA: TGTGCCAGCAGGGGACAGGAAGATTTGTCGTCTGAAAAACTGTTTTTT.

The chain joins TRBV28 to TRBJ2-7, with no clear D. The germline V gene encodes CDR1 MDHEN and CDR2 SYDVKM. The CDR3 is 14 residues long. V shed 3 bases and J shed 9 bases, with 18 bases lying between them. CDR3 residues: CASSFGRRPTGQYF. In DNA, the CDR3 is TGTGCCAGCAGTTTCGGCAGGCGACCTACGGGGCAGTACTTC.

The J gene is TRBJ2-7, the V gene TRBV13; 8 nucleotides match TRBD1. Germline V lookup: CDR1 PRHDT, CDR2 FYEKMQ (reference sequence). V was pared by 6 bases and J by 1 base, with 11 bases of the junction left unmatched. The CDR3 runs to 16 residues. The CDR3 DNA reads as TGTGCCAGCAGGGGAACCAGGGGGCTGGCGTCCTACGAGCAGTACTTC. This sequence encodes CASRGTRGLASYEQYF.

This clone was observed a handful of times. V is TRBV29-1 and J is TRBJ1-2, with TRBD1 as a possible D gene (5 bases). V was cut by 7 bases and J by 12 bases, with 15 bases left in between. The CDR3 covers 10 residues. CDR1 is SQVTM, CDR2 ANQGSEA, per germline. CDR3: CSDGDARNTF. CDR3 nucleotide sequence: TGCAGCGACGGGGACGCCCGGAACACCTTC.

This chain links TRBV4-2 with TRBJ2-3; 7 bases agree with TRBD2. Germline lookup yields CDR1 LGHNA and CDR2 YNFKEQ. The trim removed 1 base at V and 2 bases at J, leaving 12 bases unmatched. The CDR3 contains 18 residues. The CDR3, as DNA: TGTGCCAGCAGCCAAGCGAGTAGGGGCGGGGGAAACACAGATACGCAGTATTTT. Protein: CASSQASRGGGNTDTQYF.

The chain couples TRBV2 to TRBJ2-2; 14 bases agree with TRBD2. V gave up 7 bases and J gave up 6 bases; unmatched junction bases: 4. CDR3 length: 15 residues. Germline V CDR1 and CDR2: SNHLY, FYNNEI. The CDR3 DNA sequence: TGTGCCAGCACCAGGGGACTAGCGGGGGCCGGGGAGCTGTTTTTT. Its translation is CASTRGLAGAGELFF.

V is TRBV25-1 and J is TRBJ1-2; 7 nucleotides agree with TRBD1. The junction had 8 bases not matched to a gene; V was cut back by 5 bases and J by 8 bases. The CDR3 has 13 residues. Looked up from germline, CDR1 is MGHDK and CDR2 is SYGVNS. In DNA, the CDR3 is TGTGCCAGCAGTCCAGGGGGACGTCGAGGCTACACCTTC. Translating it yields CASSPGGRRGYTF.

This clone was observed a handful of times. The V and J genes are TRBV13 and TRBJ2-1, with 8 bases aligning to TRBD1. The junction had 6 bases not matched to a gene; V was cut back by 7 bases and J by 7 bases. Germline V gene data show CDR1 as PRHDT and CDR2 as FYEKMQ (reference sequence). The CDR3 is 13 amino acids. CDR3 nucleotide sequence: TGTGCCAGCATCGACAGGGGTGGGAATGAGCAGTTCTTC. This translates into CASIDRGGNEQFF. The complete variable domain, with remaining parts taken from reference TRBV13 and TRBJ2-1, reads AAGVIQSPRHLIKEKRETATLKCYPIPRHDTVYWYQQGPGQDPQFLISFYEKMQSDKGSIPDRFSAQQFSDYHSELNMSSLELGDSALYFCASIDRGGNEQFFGPGTRLTVL.

This clone was counted many times. The CDR3 loop reads CASSARLETNNEQFF. CDR3 bases: TGTGCCAGCAGCGCCCGACTAGAGACTAACAATGAGCAGTTCTTC. V is TRBV13 and J is TRBJ2-1, with D tentatively TRBD2 (6 bases). The CDR3 sequence is 15 residues long. Germline V gene sequence: CDR1 PRHDT, CDR2 FYEKMQ (reference sequence). V was pared by 5 bases and J by 5 bases, with 16 bases between.

The V gene is TRBV25-1, the J gene TRBJ2-1; D gene unclear. Germline lookup yields CDR1 MGHDK and CDR2 SYGVNS. This CDR3 comprises 10 residues. Trimming took off 9 bases at V and 7 bases at J, with 7 bases between the two ends. CDR3 loop: CASSQNEQFF. DNA for the CDR3: TGTGCCAGTTCCCAAAATGAGCAGTTCTTC.

The gene calls are TRBV12-5 and TRBJ1-2; D might be TRBD1 (5 bases). The CDR3 is 12 residues long. Germline V gives CDR1 LGHNT, CDR2 FRNRAP. V was shortened by 6 bases and J by 6 bases, with 11 bases between the two germline ends. CDR3 sequence (DNA): TGTGCTAGTGGGCAGGGACTTAATGGCTACACCTTC. Translated, it gives CASGQGLNGYTF. The whole variable domain, filled in from reference TRBV12-5 and TRBJ1-2, reads DARVTQTPRHKVTEMGQEVTMRCQPILGHNTVFWYRQTMMQGLELLAYFRNRAPLDDSGMPKDRFSAEMPDATLATLKIQPSEPRDSAVYFCASGQGLNGYTFGSGTRLTVV.

The V and J genes are TRBV6-6 and TRBJ2-3; D unclear. CDR3 size: 14 residues. Germline CDR1 MNHNY, CDR2 SVGAGI (reference sequence). V was cut by 5 bases and J by 6 bases, with 15 bases left in between. The CDR3 DNA reads TGTGCCAGCAGTCCCCCCAACATAGGGGATACGCAGTATTTT. Translating gives CASSPPNIGDTQYF.

The chain employs TRBV6-5 and TRBJ2-7; weak D call: TRBD2 (5 bases). The CDR3 covers 13 residues. Per germline, CDR1 MNHEY and CDR2 SVGAGI. V shed 6 bases and J shed 0 bases, with 9 bases lying between them. CDR3 coding DNA: TGTGCCAGCAGACAAGGGAGCTCCTACGAGCAGTACTTC. Encoded protein: CASRQGSSYEQYF.

This clone came up a few times. The chain recombines TRBV9 with TRBJ1-5; D unclear. The CDR3 extends over 13 amino acids. V was trimmed by 3 bases and J by 4 bases, leaving 8 bases between them. CDR1 and CDR2 from the germline V gene are SGDLS and YYNGEE. In DNA, the CDR3 is TGTGCCAGCAGCGCGGGGAGTAATCAGCCCCAGCATTTT. This sequence encodes CASSAGSNQPQHF.

The sample holds a few counts of this clone. The chain combines TRBV25-1 with TRBJ2-5, with D possibly being TRBD1 or TRBD2 (5 bases each). Germline-derived CDR1 and CDR2 are MGHDK and SYGVNS. V was clipped by 3 bases and J by 2 bases, with 16 bases between them. This CDR3 has 16 amino acids. The CDR3 protein is CASSEFGLGTQETQYF. In DNA form, the CDR3 reads TGTGCCAGCAGTGAGTTCGGGTTAGGGACGCAAGAGACCCAGTACTTC.

The V and J genes are TRBV29-1 and TRBJ1-1; unclear D gene. The germline V gene encodes CDR1 SQVTM and CDR2 ANQGSEA. This CDR3 has 13 residues. V shed 6 bases and J shed 4 bases, with 15 bases lying between them. The CDR3 coding sequence is TGCAGCGTGGAAAACGACGTACCCACTGAAGCTTTCTTT. Residues: CSVENDVPTEAFF.

This chain joins TRBV27 and TRBJ2-2; 10 nucleotides agree with TRBD1. With 6 bases clipped from V and 0 bases from J, the junction kept 7 bases outside the gene matches. This CDR3 region has 17 residues. Per the germline V gene, CDR1 is MNHEY and CDR2 is SMNVEV (reference sequence). CDR3 residues: CASSPTGQGPNTGELFF. The CDR3 DNA reads as TGTGCCAGCAGCCCCACGGGACAGGGGCCGAACACCGGGGAGCTGTTTTTT.